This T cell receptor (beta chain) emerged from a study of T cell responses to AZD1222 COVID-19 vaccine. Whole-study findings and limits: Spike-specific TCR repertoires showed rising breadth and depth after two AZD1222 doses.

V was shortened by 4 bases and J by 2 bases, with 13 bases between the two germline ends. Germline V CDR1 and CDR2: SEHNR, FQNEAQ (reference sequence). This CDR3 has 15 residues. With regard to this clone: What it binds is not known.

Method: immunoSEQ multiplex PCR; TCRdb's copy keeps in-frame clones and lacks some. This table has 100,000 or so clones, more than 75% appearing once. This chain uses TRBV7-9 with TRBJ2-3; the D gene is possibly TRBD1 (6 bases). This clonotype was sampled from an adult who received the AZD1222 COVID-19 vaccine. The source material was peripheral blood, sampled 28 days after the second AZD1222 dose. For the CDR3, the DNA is TGTGCCAGCAGCTCCGGGACAATTCTCACAGATACGCAGTATTTT. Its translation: CASSSGTILTDTQYF.